This T cell receptor beta chain was identified in a study of identifying expanded T cells in peripheral blood. Collection occurred without any documented infections or immune events in donors. Study-level points and caveats: Variance in clone template counts between approximately two-week samples significantly increased with total template count across all healthy donors.

Repertoires were generated with immunoSEQ multiplex PCR, while TCRdb's copy carries only in-frame clones and drops some. Found here are 80,000 to 90,000 clones, approximately 86% of them singletons; the top ten hold roughly 5.5%. V was cut by 2 bases and J by 0 bases, with 11 bases left in between. This CDR3 has 16 residues. The V gene's germline CDR1 is KGHSH and CDR2 LQKENI. In this sample, this clone turned up a few times. Its specificity is not known. The specimen was blood. The receptor was derived from a person aged 18 to 69 in good health. V gene TRBV18 combines with J gene TRBJ1-5, with unresolved D. The CDR3 bases are TGTGCCAGCTCACCATACTCCAGATCTAGCAATCAGCCCCAGCATTTT. Protein product: CASSPYSRSSNQPQHF.